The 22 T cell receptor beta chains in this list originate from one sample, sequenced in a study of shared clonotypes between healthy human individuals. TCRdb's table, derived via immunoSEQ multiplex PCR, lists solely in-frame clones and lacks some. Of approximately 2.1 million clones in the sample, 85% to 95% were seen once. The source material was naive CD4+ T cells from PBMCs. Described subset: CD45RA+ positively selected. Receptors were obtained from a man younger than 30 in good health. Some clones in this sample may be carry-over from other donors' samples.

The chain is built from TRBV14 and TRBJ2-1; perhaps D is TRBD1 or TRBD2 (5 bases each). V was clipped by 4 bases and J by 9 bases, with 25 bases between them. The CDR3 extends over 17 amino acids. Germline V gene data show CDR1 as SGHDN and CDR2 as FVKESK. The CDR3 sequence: CASSPGYGTEAKGEQFF. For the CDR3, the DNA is TGTGCCAGCAGCCCTGGTTACGGGACGGAAGCAAAGGGTGAGCAGTTCTTC.

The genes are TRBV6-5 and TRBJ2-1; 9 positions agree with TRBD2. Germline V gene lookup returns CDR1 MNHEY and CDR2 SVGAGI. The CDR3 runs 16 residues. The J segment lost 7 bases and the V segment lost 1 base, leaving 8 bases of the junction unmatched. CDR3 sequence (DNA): TGTGCCAGCAGTTACTTTAGCGGGAGAGGGTTAAATGAGCAGTTCTTC. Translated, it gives CASSYFSGRGLNEQFF.

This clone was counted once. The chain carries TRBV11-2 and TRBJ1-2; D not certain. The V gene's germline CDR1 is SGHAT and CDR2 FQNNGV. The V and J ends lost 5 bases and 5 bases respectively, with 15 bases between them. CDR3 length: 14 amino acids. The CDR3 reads CASSPSPGSYGYTF. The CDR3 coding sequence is TGTGCCAGCAGCCCCTCCCCCGGGTCTTATGGCTACACCTTC.

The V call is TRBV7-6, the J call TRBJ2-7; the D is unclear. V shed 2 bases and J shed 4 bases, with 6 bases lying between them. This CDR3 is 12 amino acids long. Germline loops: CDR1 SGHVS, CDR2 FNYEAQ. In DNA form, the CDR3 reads TGTGCCAGCAGCTTATGGGGATACGAGCAGTACTTC. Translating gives CASSLWGYEQYF.

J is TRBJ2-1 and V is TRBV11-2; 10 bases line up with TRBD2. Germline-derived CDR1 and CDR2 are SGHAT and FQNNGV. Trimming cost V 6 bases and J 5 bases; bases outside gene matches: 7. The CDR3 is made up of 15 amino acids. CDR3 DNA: TGTGCCAGCAGGCCCCGACTAGCGGGTCACAATGAGCAGTTCTTC. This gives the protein CASRPRLAGHNEQFF.

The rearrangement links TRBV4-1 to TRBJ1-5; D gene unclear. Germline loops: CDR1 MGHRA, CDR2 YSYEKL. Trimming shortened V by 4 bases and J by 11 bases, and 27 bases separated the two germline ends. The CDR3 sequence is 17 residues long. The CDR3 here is CASSLTPDTGPTVAQHF. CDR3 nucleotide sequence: TGCGCCAGCAGCCTTACTCCTGATACGGGTCCAACGGTGGCCCAGCATTTT.

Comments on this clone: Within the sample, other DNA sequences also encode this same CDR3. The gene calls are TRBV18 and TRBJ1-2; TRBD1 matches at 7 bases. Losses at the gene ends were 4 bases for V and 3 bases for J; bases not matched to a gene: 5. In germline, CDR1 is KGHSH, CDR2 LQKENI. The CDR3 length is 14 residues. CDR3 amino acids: CASSQTDRDYGYTF. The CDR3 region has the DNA TGTGCCAGCTCACAGACAGACAGGGACTATGGCTACACCTTC.

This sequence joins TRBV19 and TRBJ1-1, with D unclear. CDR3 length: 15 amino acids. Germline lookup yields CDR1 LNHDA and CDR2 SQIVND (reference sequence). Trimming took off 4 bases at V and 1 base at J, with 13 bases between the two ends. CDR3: CASSNRASGNTEAFF. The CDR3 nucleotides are TGTGCCAGTAGTAATCGGGCCTCGGGGAACACTGAAGCTTTCTTT. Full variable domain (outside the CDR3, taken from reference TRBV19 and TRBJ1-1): DGGITQSPKYLFRKEGQNVTLSCEQNLNHDAMYWYRQDPGQGLRLIYYSQIVNDFQKGDIAEGYSVSREKKESFPLTVTSAQKNPTAFYLCASSNRASGNTEAFFGQGTRLTVV.

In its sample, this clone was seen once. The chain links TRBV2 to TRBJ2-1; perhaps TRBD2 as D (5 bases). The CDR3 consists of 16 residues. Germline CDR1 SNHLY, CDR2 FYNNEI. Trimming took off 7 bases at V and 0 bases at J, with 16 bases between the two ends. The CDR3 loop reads CASTGRGLYSYNEQFF. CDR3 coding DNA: TGTGCCAGCACCGGCCGCGGGCTATACTCCTACAATGAGCAGTTCTTC.

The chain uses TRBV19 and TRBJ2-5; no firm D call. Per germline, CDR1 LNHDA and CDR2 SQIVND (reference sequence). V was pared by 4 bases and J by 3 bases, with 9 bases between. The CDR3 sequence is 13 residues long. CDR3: CASSNWTEETQYF. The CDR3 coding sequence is TGTGCCAGTAGTAACTGGACGGAAGAGACCCAGTACTTC.

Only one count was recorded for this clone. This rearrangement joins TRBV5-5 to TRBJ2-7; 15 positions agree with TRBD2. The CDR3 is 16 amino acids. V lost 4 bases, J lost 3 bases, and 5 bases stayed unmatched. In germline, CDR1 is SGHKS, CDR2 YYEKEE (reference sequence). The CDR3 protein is CASSRGLAGGFYEQYF. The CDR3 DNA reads TGTGCCAGCAGCCGCGGACTAGCGGGAGGGTTCTACGAGCAGTACTTC.

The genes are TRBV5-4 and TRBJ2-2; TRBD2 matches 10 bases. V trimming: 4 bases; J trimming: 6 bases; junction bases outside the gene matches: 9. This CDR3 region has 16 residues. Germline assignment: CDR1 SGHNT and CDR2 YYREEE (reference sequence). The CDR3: CASSGGTSVVPGELFF. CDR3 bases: TGTGCCAGCAGCGGAGGGACTAGCGTTGTTCCCGGGGAGCTGTTTTTT.

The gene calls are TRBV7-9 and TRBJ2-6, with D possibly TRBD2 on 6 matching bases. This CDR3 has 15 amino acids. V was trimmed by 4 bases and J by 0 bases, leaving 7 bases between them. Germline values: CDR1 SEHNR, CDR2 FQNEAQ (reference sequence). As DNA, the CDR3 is TGTGCCAGCAGCTACGGGAGCTCTGGGGCCAACGTCCTGACTTTC. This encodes CASSYGSSGANVLTF.

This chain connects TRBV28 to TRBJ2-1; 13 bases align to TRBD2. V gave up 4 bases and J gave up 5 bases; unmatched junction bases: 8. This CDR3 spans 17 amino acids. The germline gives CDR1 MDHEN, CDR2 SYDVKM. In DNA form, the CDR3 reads TGTGCCAGCAGTTCCTTGCCGGGACTAGCGGGACACAATGAGCAGTTCTTC. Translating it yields CASSSLPGLAGHNEQFF.

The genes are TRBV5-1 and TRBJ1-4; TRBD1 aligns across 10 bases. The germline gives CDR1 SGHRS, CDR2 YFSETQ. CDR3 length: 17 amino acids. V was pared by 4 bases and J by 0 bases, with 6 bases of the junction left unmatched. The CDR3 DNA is TGCGCCAGCAGCCCGGGACAGGGGATTGCAACTAATGAAAAACTGTTTTTT. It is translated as CASSPGQGIATNEKLFF.

The CDR3 loop is CASSPTGSLRETQYF. The DNA for the CDR3 is TGTGCCAGCAGCCCTACAGGGTCCTTAAGGGAGACCCAGTACTTC. The J gene is TRBJ2-5, the V gene TRBV7-3; D might be TRBD1 (6 bases). The CDR3 contains 15 residues. V was shortened by 5 bases and J by 5 bases, with 18 bases between the two germline ends. Germline-derived CDR1 and CDR2 are SGHTA and FQGTGA.

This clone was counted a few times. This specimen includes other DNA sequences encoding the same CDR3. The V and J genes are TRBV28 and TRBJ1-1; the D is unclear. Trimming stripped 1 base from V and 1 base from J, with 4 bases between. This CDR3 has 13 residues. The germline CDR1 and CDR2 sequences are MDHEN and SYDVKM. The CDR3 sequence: CASSLSGNTEAFF. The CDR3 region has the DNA TGTGCCAGCAGTTTATCGGGGAACACTGAAGCTTTCTTT.

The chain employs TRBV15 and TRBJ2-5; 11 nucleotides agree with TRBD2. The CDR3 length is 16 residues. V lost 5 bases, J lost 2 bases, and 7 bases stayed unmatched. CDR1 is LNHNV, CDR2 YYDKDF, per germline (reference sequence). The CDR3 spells CATSRRLAGRQETQYF. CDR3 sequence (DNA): TGTGCCACCAGCCGAAGACTAGCGGGACGGCAAGAGACCCAGTACTTC.

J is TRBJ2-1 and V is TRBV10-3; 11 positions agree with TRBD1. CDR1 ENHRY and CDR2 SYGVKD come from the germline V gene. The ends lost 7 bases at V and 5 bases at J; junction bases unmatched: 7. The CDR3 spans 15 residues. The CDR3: CAITRGQGGDNEQFF. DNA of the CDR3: TGTGCCATCACTAGGGGACAGGGGGGAGACAATGAGCAGTTCTTC.

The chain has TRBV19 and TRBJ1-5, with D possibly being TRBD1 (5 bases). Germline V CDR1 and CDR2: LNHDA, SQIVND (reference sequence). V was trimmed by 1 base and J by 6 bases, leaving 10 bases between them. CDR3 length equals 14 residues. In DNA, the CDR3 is TGTGCCAGTAGTATAGTCCACAGGAGTCAGCCCCAGCATTTT. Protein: CASSIVHRSQPQHF.

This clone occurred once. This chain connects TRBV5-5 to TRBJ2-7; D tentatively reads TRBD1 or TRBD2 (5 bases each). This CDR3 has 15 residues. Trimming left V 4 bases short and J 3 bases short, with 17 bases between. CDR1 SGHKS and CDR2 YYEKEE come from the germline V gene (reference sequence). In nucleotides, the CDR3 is TGTGCCAGCAGCAGGGGTGGGGAGCCCAACTACGAGCAGTACTTC. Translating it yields CASSRGGEPNYEQYF.

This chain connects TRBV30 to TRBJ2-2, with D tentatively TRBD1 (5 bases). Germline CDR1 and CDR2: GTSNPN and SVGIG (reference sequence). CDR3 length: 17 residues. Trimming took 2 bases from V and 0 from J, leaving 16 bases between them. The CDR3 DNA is TGTGCCTGGAGTCGGCCCTGGGGCAGGGCGAACACCGGGGAGCTGTTTTTT. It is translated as CAWSRPWGRANTGELFF.